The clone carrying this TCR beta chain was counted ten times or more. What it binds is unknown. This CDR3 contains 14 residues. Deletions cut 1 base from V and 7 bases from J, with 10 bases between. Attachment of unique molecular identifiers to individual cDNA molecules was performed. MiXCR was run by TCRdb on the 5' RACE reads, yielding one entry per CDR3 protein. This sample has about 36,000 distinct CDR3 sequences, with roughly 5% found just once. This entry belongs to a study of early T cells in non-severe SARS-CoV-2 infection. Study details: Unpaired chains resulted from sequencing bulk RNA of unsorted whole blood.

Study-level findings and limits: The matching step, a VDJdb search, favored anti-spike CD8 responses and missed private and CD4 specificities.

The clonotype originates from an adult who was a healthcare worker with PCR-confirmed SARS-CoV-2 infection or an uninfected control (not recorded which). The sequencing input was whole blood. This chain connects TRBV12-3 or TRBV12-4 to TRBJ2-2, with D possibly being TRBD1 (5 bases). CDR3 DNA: TGTGCCAGCAGTTTAGGTGGGGCCGGCGGGGAGCTGTTTTTT. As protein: CASSLGGAGGELFF.